Shown below are 32 T cell receptor beta chains from a single sample sequenced in a study of breast tumors, draining lymph nodes, adjacent tissues. One entry per CDR3 protein, called by TCRdb with MiXCR from the multiplex PCR reads. The sample carries some 100,000 distinct CDR3 sequences, 21% recorded once. The lymph nodes were axillary draining lymph nodes from breast cancer patients. The sample was axillary lymph node tissue. The receptors were gathered from a female donor with breast cancer. Some clones in this sample may be carry-over from other donors' samples.

At least ten counts were recorded for this clonotype. V is TRBV9 and J is TRBJ2-5, with D possibly TRBD1 on 6 matching bases. This CDR3 region has 14 residues. Germline values: CDR1 SGDLS, CDR2 YYNGEE. Trimming left V 4 bases short and J 1 base short, with 11 bases between. CDR3 protein: CASSQGHPQETQYF. The DNA for the CDR3 is TGTGCCAGCAGCCAGGGACACCCCCAAGAGACCCAGTACTTC.

This clonotype was recorded many times. The chain is built from TRBV29-1 and TRBJ2-1; TRBD2 matches 9 bases. CDR3 length: 17 residues. Germline V gives CDR1 SQVTM, CDR2 ANQGSEA. Trimming cost V 3 bases and J 0 bases; bases outside gene matches: 9. The CDR3 bases are TGCAGCGTTGAGCCTAGCGGGGACCTTAGCTCCTACAATGAGCAGTTCTTC. It codes for CSVEPSGDLSSYNEQFF.

This clonotype occurred many times. The CDR3 region is CASSVDNGVRDLFF. For the CDR3, the DNA is TGTGCCAGCAGCGTAGATAACGGGGTAAGGGATTTGTTCTTC. V and J are TRBV9 and TRBJ2-1; a possible D gene is TRBD2 (5 bases). With 0 bases removed from V and 15 bases from J, the gap between germline ends came to 19 bases. CDR1 is SGDLS, CDR2 YYNGEE, per germline. The CDR3 loop spans 14 amino acids.

Turning to this clonotype: Possible read error: a much larger clone is one base away. J is TRBJ2-7 and V is TRBV6-5; D unresolved. V was clipped by 6 bases and J by 2 bases, with 14 bases between them. The CDR3 sequence is 14 residues long. The germline V gene has CDR1 MNHEY and CDR2 SVGAGI. The CDR3, as DNA: TGTGCCAGCAGATTGGCAGGTGTCGCCTACGAGCAGTACTTC. Its protein is CASRLAGVAYEQYF.

This clonotype was seen at least ten times. The J gene is TRBJ1-5, the V gene TRBV15; D is unclear. CDR1 is LNHNV, CDR2 YYDKDF, per germline (reference sequence). Trimming left V 4 bases short and J 1 base short, with 14 bases between. The CDR3 extends over 16 amino acids. This chain's CDR3 is CATSNEWEESNQPQHF. In DNA form, the CDR3 reads TGTGCCACCAGCAATGAATGGGAGGAAAGCAATCAGCCCCAGCATTTT.

This clonotype has a count of ten or more. The CDR3 region has the DNA TGCGCCAGCAGCTACGGACAGCACTCCTACAATGAGCAGTTCTTC. Encoded protein: CASSYGQHSYNEQFF. The chain uses TRBV5-1 and TRBJ2-1; tentative D call: TRBD1 (6 bases). Deletions cut 3 bases from V and 0 bases from J, with 10 bases between. The CDR3 consists of 15 residues. Per the germline V gene, CDR1 is SGHRS and CDR2 is YFSETQ.

There are a few counts of this clonotype. The rearrangement links TRBV7-6 to TRBJ1-5; 10 bases fit TRBD1. The V gene's germline CDR1 is SGHVS and CDR2 FNYEAQ. Germline trimming cut 4 bases from V and 4 bases from J; bases unmatched to any gene: 4. CDR3 size: 15 residues. CDR3 loop: CASSSGDRGNQPQHF. CDR3 sequence (DNA): TGTGCCAGCAGCTCCGGGGACAGGGGTAATCAGCCCCAGCATTTT.

This clonotype was seen at least ten times. V is TRBV3-1 and J is TRBJ2-1; D tentatively fits TRBD1 or TRBD2 (6 bases each). CDR1 is LGHDT and CDR2 is YNNKEL in the germline V gene (reference sequence). The ends were cut back, 1 base at V and 7 bases at J, with 20 bases in the middle. This CDR3 is built from 17 residues. The CDR3 here is CASSQGPPGAGGNEQFF. In DNA form, the CDR3 reads TGTGCCAGCAGCCAAGGGCCCCCGGGGGCAGGAGGTAATGAGCAGTTCTTC.

This clonotype was seen many times. The chain carries TRBV3-1 and TRBJ1-2; D remains ambiguous. The V end was cut by 0 bases, the J end by 7 bases, with 15 bases between. Germline V CDR1 and CDR2: LGHDT, YNNKEL (reference sequence). The CDR3 extends over 15 amino acids. DNA for the CDR3: TGTGCCAGCAGCCAAGATGGGGTGGGATACGGTGGCTACACCTTC. Protein sequence: CASSQDGVGYGGYTF. Looking up the rest from reference TRBV3-1 and TRBJ1-2 gives the full variable domain: DTAVSQTPKYLVTQMGNDKSIKCEQNLGHDTMYWYKQDSKKFLKIMFSYNNKELIINETVPNRFSPKSPDKAHLNLHINSLELGDSAVYFCASSQDGVGYGGYTFGSGTRLTVV.

V is TRBV6-2 or TRBV6-3 and J is TRBJ2-5, with 10 bases fitting TRBD2. Germline V gene data show CDR1 as MNHEY and CDR2 as SVGEGT. The CDR3 consists of 19 residues. V shed 0 bases, J shed 0 bases, and the junction held 10 bases outside the gene matches. CDR3 loop: CASSYSARISGRYQETQYF. The CDR3 coding sequence is TGTGCCAGCAGTTACTCGGCCCGGATTAGCGGGAGGTACCAAGAGACCCAGTACTTC.

This clonotype was seen just once. With a much larger clone just one base away, this may be a read error. This chain links TRBV3-1 with TRBJ2-3; D is perhaps TRBD2 (5 bases). Germline CDR1 and CDR2: LGHDT and YNNKEL (reference sequence). This CDR3 spans 15 amino acids. The CDR3 bases are TGTGCCAGCAGCCAAAAGAGCGGAAACACAGATACGCGGTATTTT. Translation gives CASSQKSGNTDTRYF.

This clonotype was detected many times. The V call is TRBV5-1, the J call TRBJ2-3, with D possibly being TRBD2 (6 bases). Germline V gene sequence: CDR1 SGHRS, CDR2 YFSETQ. The length of the CDR3 is 15 residues. Trimming cost V 2 bases and J 5 bases, with 15 bases left between them. The CDR3 loop reads CASSFGGPGLDTQYF. The DNA of the CDR3 is TGCGCCAGCAGCTTCGGAGGGCCAGGGTTAGATACGCAGTATTTT.

This rearrangement joins TRBV28 to TRBJ2-7; 7 bases are shared with TRBD2. J gave up 6 bases and V 5 bases, and 4 bases lay outside the gene matches. The CDR3 length is 12 residues. CDR1 MDHEN and CDR2 SYDVKM come from the germline V gene. CDR3 in amino acids: CASSIKRGEQYF. CDR3 bases: TGTGCCAGCAGTATAAAGCGGGGCGAGCAGTACTTC.

This clonotype was seen at least ten times. The rearrangement joins TRBV20-1 to TRBJ1-2, with TRBD1 matching over 8 bases. The CDR3 sequence is 14 residues long. J gave up 4 bases and V 5 bases, and 9 bases lay outside the gene matches. CDR1 and CDR2 from the germline V gene are DFQATT and SNEGSKA (reference sequence). The CDR3 bases are TGCAGTGCTGCCCCGGGGACAGGCGGCTATGGCTACACCTTC. Translation gives CSAAPGTGGYGYTF.

This clonotype was detected ten times or more. The rearrangement uses TRBV7-3 and TRBJ2-1, with TRBD2 matching over 9 bases. Germline assignment: CDR1 SGHTA and CDR2 FQGTGA. CDR3 length: 16 amino acids. The trim removed 3 bases at V and 7 bases at J, leaving 10 bases unmatched. The CDR3 is CASSLRREGPGNEQFF. The CDR3 nucleotides are TGTGCCAGCAGCTTGCGGCGGGAGGGCCCGGGAAATGAGCAGTTCTTC.

In regard to this clonotype: This is likely a read error, given that the CDR3 carries no conserved phenylalanine or tryptophan at its end. The V call is TRBV4-2, the J call TRBJ2-6, with 12 bases aligning to TRBD2. Looked up from germline, CDR1 is LGHNA and CDR2 is YNFKEQ. The trim removed 4 bases at V and 0 bases at J, leaving 4 bases unmatched. The CDR3 sequence is 18 residues long. The CDR3 DNA reads TGTGCCAGCAGCCCACTAGCGGGAGGCCGCTCTGGGGCCAACGTCCTGACTCTC. Translated: CASSPLAGGRSGANVLTL.

This clonotype was seen repeatedly, ten times or more. J is TRBJ2-7 and V is TRBV24-1; tentative D call: TRBD2 (5 bases). The V end was cut by 3 bases, the J end by 6 bases, with 11 bases between. The CDR3 sequence is 13 residues long. Germline CDR1 is KGHDR and CDR2 is SFDVKD. The CDR3 coding sequence is TGTGCCACCAGTGATCCTACCCGGGGCGAGCAGTACTTC. This translates into CATSDPTRGEQYF.

The chain combines TRBV28 with TRBJ1-3; D not resolved. The CDR3 is 14 residues long. In germline, CDR1 is MDHEN, CDR2 SYDVKM. The ends were cut back, 6 bases at V and 0 bases at J, with 9 bases in the middle. CDR3: CASRPPYSGNTIYF. DNA for the CDR3: TGTGCCAGCAGACCCCCATACTCTGGAAACACCATATATTTT.

This clonotype was counted ten times or more. V usage is TRBV24-1 and J usage is TRBJ2-2; 12 bases align to TRBD1. Germline V gives CDR1 KGHDR, CDR2 SFDVKD. The CDR3 has 19 residues. The ends lost 9 bases at V and 5 bases at J; junction bases unmatched: 18. The CDR3 DNA reads TGTGCCACCTCATGGTCCTTCGGGGACAGGGGGCTTCGAACCGGGGAGCTGTTTTTT. Translation: CATSWSFGDRGLRTGELFF.

This clonotype was recorded many times. The rearrangement joins TRBV10-3 to TRBJ1-4; no reliable D call. V was shortened by 0 bases and J by 8 bases, with 10 bases between the two germline ends. CDR1 and CDR2 from the germline V gene are ENHRY and SYGVKD. The CDR3 has 14 amino acids. CDR3 DNA sequence: TGTGCCATCAGTGAGTCTGGAGGGTTAGAAAAACTGTTTTTT. This codes for CAISESGGLEKLFF.

A word on this clonotype: The junction departs from germline at one end; a sequencing error may be responsible. J is TRBJ2-7 and V is TRBV27; perhaps TRBD1 as D (6 bases). Germline V gene sequence: CDR1 MNHEY, CDR2 SMNVEV (reference sequence). The CDR3 contains 13 residues. CDR3 sequence (DNA): TGTGCCAGCAGTTCAGGGACAACCTACGAGCGGTACTTC. Residues: CASSSGTTYERYF.

Many counts were recorded for this clonotype. The chain couples TRBV10-2 to TRBJ2-1; 12 nucleotides align to TRBD2. Germline-derived CDR1 and CDR2 are WSHSY and SAAADI. V gave up 7 bases and J gave up 7 bases; unmatched junction bases: 2. CDR3 size: 13 residues. This chain's CDR3 is CASTGLAGNEQFF. CDR3 coding DNA: TGCGCCAGCACTGGACTAGCGGGGAATGAGCAGTTCTTC.

This clonotype occurred many times. The CDR3 reads CASSEGRGVGYTF. The DNA for the CDR3 is TGTGCCAGCAGTGAAGGTCGTGGGGTAGGGTACACCTTC. This chain joins TRBV2 and TRBJ1-2; D gene unclear. The CDR3 runs to 13 residues. Germline CDR1 is SNHLY and CDR2 is FYNNEI. V was trimmed by 1 base and J by 11 bases, leaving 14 bases between them.

This clonotype was counted many times. The gene calls are TRBV20-1 and TRBJ2-3, with 9 bases identical to TRBD2. Germline trimming cut 4 bases from V and 1 base from J; bases unmatched to any gene: 3. The CDR3 length is 14 residues. Germline-derived CDR1 and CDR2 are DFQATT and SNEGSKA (reference sequence). This CDR3 is CSAKGLAGTDTQYF. In nucleotides, the CDR3 is TGCAGTGCTAAGGGACTAGCAGGCACAGATACGCAGTATTTT.

This clonotype appeared many times. The rearrangement links TRBV9 to TRBJ2-1, with D possibly TRBD1 on 6 matching bases. Deletions cut 3 bases from V and 6 bases from J, with 16 bases between. The CDR3 covers 15 residues. Germline assignment: CDR1 SGDLS and CDR2 YYNGEE. CDR3 nucleotides: TGTGCCAGCAGCGGAGAGGACAGTAGCTTCAATGAGCAGTTCTTC. It encodes CASSGEDSSFNEQFF.

This clonotype has at least ten counts. V is TRBV5-8 and J is TRBJ2-2; maybe TRBD2 (6 bases). Looked up from germline, CDR1 is SGHTS and CDR2 is YDEGEE. The V and J ends lost 4 bases and 7 bases respectively, with 20 bases between them. There are 16 residues in the CDR3. CDR3 region: CASSRRLGASVGELFF. As DNA, the CDR3 is TGTGCCAGCAGCCGAAGACTAGGAGCATCGGTCGGGGAGCTGTTTTTT.

This clonotype was picked up many times. V usage is TRBV10-1 and J usage is TRBJ2-7; 7 nucleotides agree with TRBD1. V was pared by 6 bases and J by 5 bases, with 7 bases of the junction left unmatched. The CDR3 length is 13 residues. Germline lookup yields CDR1 WNHNN and CDR2 SYGVQD (reference sequence). The CDR3 DNA sequence: TGCGCCAGCAGAATGACAGGGAGAAACGAGCAGTACTTC. This codes for CASRMTGRNEQYF.

This clonotype was detected a few times. The V gene is TRBV27, the J gene TRBJ1-3; 11 bases fit TRBD1. Germline CDR1 reads MNHEY; CDR2 reads SMNVEV (reference sequence). The CDR3 is 15 amino acids. The V and J ends lost 5 bases and 4 bases, in that order; junction bases with no gene match: 4. The CDR3 region is CASSGQGAFGNTIYF. CDR3 DNA: TGTGCCAGCAGTGGACAGGGGGCGTTCGGAAACACCATATATTTT.

This sequence joins TRBV5-4 and TRBJ2-6, with D tentatively TRBD1 (5 bases). The CDR3 is made up of 13 amino acids. The ends were cut back, 2 bases at V and 18 bases at J, with 18 bases in the middle. Germline V gene data show CDR1 as SGHNT and CDR2 as YYREEE (reference sequence). DNA of the CDR3: TGTGCCAGCAGCTTAGCTGGGGCCAACGTCACGACTTTC. It encodes CASSLAGANVTTF. Drawing the rest from reference TRBV5-4 and TRBJ2-6, the complete variable domain is ETGVTQSPTHLIKTRGQQVTLRCSSQSGHNTVSWYQQALGQGPQFIFQYYREEENGRGNFPPRFSGLQFPNYSSELNVNALELDDSALYLCASSLAGANVTTFGAGSRLTVL.

Ten or more counts support this clonotype. The chain joins TRBV5-8 to TRBJ1-2; no reliable D call. The V gene's germline CDR1 is SGHTS and CDR2 YDEGEE. This CDR3 region has 16 residues. The ends were cut back, 4 bases at V and 4 bases at J, with 20 bases in the middle. The CDR3 DNA sequence: TGTGCCAGCAGCGCATACACGGCGTTCGATGTCTATGGCTACACCTTC. Translating it yields CASSAYTAFDVYGYTF.

The rearrangement uses TRBV10-3 and TRBJ1-1; 8 bases map to TRBD1. Germline V gives CDR1 ENHRY, CDR2 SYGVKD. The length of the CDR3 is 14 residues. Trimming took 6 bases from V and 4 from J; bases not matched to a gene: 7. Here the CDR3 DNA reads TGTGCCATCAGATGGACAGGGAACCTCACTGAAGCTTTCTTT. This sequence encodes CAIRWTGNLTEAFF.

The sample holds a few counts of this clonotype. This chain connects TRBV27 to TRBJ1-2, with a tentative D call TRBD1 (5 bases). Between the trimmed V and J ends, which lost 4 bases and 2 bases, there was a span of 17 bases. CDR1 MNHEY and CDR2 SMNVEV come from the germline V gene (reference sequence). CDR3 length: 16 residues. The CDR3 bases are TGTGCCAGCAGTTCCCTCCCCGGGGGTCCGAACTATGGCTACACCTTC. Protein product: CASSSLPGGPNYGYTF.